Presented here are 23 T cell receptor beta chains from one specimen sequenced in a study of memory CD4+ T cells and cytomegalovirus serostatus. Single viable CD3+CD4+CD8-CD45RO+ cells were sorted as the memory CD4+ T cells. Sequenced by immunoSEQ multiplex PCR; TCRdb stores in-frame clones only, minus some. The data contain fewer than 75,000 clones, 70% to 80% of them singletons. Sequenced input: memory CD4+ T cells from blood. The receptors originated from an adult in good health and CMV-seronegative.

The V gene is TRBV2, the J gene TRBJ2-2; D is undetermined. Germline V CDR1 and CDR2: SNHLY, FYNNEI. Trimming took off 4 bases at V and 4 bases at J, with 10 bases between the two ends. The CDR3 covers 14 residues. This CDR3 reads CASSGPHGTGELFF. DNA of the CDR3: TGTGCCAGCAGTGGACCCCATGGCACCGGGGAGCTGTTTTTT. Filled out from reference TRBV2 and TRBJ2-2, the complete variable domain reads EPEVTQTPSHQVTQMGQEVILRCVPISNHLYFYWYRQILGQKVEFLVSFYNNEISEKSEIFDDQFSVERPDGSNFTLKIRSTKLEDSAMYFCASSGPHGTGELFFGEGSRLTVL.

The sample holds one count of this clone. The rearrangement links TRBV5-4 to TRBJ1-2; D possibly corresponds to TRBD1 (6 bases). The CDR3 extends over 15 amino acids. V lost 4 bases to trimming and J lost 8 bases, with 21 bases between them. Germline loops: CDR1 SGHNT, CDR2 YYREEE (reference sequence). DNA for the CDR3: TGTGCCAGCAGCCGAGACGCGACAGGATGGAAGGGCTACACCTTC. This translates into CASSRDATGWKGYTF. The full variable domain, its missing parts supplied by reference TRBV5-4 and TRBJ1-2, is ETGVTQSPTHLIKTRGQQVTLRCSSQSGHNTVSWYQQALGQGPQFIFQYYREEENGRGNFPPRFSGLQFPNYSSELNVNALELDDSALYLCASSRDATGWKGYTFGSGTRLTVV.

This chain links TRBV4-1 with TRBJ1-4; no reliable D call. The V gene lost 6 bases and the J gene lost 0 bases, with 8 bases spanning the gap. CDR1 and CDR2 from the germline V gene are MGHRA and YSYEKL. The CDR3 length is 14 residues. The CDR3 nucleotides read TGCGCCAGCAGATTGAGGCCAACTAATGAAAAACTGTTTTTT. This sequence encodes CASRLRPTNEKLFF.

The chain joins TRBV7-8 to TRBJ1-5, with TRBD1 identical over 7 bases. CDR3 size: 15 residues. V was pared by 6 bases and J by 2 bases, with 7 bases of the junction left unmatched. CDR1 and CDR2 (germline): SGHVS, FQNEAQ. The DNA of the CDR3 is TGTGCCAGCAGTCGTCAAGGGGGCGGCAATCAGCCCCAGCATTTT. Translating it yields CASSRQGGGNQPQHF.

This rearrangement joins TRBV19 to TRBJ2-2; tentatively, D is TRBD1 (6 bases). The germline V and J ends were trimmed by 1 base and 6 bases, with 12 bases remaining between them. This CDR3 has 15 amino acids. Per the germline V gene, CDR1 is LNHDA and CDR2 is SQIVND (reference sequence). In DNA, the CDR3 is TGTGCCAGTAGTATAGGGAACAGGGTCGCCGGGGAGCTGTTTTTT. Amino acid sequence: CASSIGNRVAGELFF.

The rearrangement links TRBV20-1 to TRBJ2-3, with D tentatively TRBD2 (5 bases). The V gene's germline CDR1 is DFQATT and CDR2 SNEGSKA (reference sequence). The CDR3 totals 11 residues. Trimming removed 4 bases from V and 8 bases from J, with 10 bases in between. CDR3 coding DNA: TGCAGTGCTATCGTAGCGCCTACGCAGTATTTT. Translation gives CSAIVAPTQYF.

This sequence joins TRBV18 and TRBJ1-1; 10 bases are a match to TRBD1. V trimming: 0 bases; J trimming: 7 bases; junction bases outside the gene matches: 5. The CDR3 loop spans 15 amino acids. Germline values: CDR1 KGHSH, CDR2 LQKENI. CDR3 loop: CASSPPKTGGHEAFF. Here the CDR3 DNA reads TGTGCCAGCTCACCACCGAAGACAGGGGGCCATGAAGCTTTCTTT. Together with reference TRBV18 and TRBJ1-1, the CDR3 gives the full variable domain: NAGVMQNPRHLVRRRGQEARLRCSPMKGHSHVYWYRQLPEEGLKFMVYLQKENIIDESGMPKERFSAEFPKEGPSILRIQQVVRGDSAAYFCASSPPKTGGHEAFFGQGTRLTVV.

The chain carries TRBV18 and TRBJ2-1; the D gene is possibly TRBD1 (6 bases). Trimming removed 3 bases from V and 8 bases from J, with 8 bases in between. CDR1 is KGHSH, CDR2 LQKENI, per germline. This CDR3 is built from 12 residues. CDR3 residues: CASSPYRDEQFF. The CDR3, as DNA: TGTGCCAGCTCACCGTACAGGGATGAGCAGTTCTTC.

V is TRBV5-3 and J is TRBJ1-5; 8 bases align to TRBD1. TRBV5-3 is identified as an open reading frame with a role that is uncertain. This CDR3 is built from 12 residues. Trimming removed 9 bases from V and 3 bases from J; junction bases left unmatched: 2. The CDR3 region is CANRGDNQPQHF. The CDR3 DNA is TGTGCCAACAGGGGGGACAATCAGCCCCAGCATTTT.

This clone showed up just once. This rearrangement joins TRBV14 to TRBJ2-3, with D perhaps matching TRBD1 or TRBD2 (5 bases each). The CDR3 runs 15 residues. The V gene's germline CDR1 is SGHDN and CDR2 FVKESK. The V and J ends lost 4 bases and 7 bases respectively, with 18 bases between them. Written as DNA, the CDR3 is TGTGCCAGCAGCCTCTACCGGGACCAAGGGAATACGCAGTATTTT. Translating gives CASSLYRDQGNTQYF.

CDR3 amino acids: CASSGLGSGTEAFF. CDR3 sequence (DNA): TGTGCCAGCAGTGGGCTTGGGTCGGGGACTGAAGCTTTCTTT. This chain connects TRBV2 to TRBJ1-1, with D uncertain. V was shortened by 4 bases and J by 5 bases, with 14 bases between the two germline ends. The CDR3 loop spans 14 amino acids. Germline V gene data show CDR1 as SNHLY and CDR2 as FYNNEI.

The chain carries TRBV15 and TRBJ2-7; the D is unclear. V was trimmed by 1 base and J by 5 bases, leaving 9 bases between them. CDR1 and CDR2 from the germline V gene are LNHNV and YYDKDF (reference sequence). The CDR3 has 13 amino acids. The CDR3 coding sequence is TGTGCCACCAGCAGAGTCGTTCGGGACGAGCAGTACTTC. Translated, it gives CATSRVVRDEQYF.

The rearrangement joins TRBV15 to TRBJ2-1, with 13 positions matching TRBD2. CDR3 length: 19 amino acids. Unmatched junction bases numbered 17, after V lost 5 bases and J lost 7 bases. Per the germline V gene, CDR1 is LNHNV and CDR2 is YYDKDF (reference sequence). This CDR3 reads CATSARTSGSRKGLNEQFF. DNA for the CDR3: TGTGCCACCAGCGCCCGGACTAGCGGGAGTCGGAAGGGATTGAATGAGCAGTTCTTC.

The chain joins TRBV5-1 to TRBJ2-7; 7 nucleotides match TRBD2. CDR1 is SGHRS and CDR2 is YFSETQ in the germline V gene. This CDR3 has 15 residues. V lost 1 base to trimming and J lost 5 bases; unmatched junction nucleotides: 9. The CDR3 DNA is TGCGCCAGCAGCTTGTGGGGGGGATCGGGCAACGAGCAGTACTTC. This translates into CASSLWGGSGNEQYF.

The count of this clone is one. The CDR3 region has the DNA TGCAGCGTTGAAGGTGGGCAGGGACAGCCCCAGCATTTT. Its protein product is CSVEGGQGQPQHF. This rearrangement joins TRBV29-1 to TRBJ1-5; possible D gene TRBD1, 5 bases. Germline V gene lookup returns CDR1 SQVTM and CDR2 ANQGSEA. This CDR3 region has 13 residues. V was trimmed by 1 base and J by 7 bases, leaving 11 bases between them. The variable domain in full, completed from reference TRBV29-1 and TRBJ1-5, reads SAVISQKPSRDICQRGTSLTIQCQVDSQVTMMFWYRQQPGQSLTLIATANQGSEATYESGFVIDKFPISRPNLTFSTLTVSNMSPEDSSIYLCSVEGGQGQPQHFGDGTRLSIL.

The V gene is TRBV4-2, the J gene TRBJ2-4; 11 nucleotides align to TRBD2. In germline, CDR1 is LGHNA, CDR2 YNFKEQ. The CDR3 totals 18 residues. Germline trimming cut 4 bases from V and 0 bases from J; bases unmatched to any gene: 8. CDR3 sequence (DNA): TGTGCCAGCAGCCCAAATCCGGGACTAGCGGTAGCCAAAAACATTCAGTACTTC. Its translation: CASSPNPGLAVAKNIQYF.

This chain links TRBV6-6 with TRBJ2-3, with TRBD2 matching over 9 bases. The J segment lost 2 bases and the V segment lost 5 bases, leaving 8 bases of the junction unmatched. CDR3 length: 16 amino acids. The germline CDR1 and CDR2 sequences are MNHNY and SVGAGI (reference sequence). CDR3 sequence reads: CASSKLSGGTTDTQYF. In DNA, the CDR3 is TGTGCCAGCAGTAAACTAAGCGGGGGGACCACAGATACGCAGTATTTT.

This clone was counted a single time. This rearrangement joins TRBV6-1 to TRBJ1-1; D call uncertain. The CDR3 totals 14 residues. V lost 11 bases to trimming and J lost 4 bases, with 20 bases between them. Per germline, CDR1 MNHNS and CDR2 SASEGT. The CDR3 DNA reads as TGTGCCTCTCGCGGGCCGTACCGGGGCACTGAAGCTTTCTTT. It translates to CASRGPYRGTEAFF.

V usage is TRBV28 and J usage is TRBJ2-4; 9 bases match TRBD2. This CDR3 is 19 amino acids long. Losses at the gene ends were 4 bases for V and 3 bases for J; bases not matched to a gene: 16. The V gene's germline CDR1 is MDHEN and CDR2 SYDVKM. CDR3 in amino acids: CASSSQTSGSGWNKNIQYF. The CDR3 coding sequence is TGTGCCAGCAGTTCTCAGACTAGCGGCAGTGGTTGGAACAAAAACATTCAGTACTTC.

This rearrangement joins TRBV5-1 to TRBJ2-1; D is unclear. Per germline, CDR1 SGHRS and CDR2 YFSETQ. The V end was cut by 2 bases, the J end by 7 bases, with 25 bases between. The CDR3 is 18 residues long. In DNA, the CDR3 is TGCGCCAGCAGCTTTCATCCCGGAGCCTCTGGGTTCACAAATGAGCAGTTCTTC. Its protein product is CASSFHPGASGFTNEQFF.

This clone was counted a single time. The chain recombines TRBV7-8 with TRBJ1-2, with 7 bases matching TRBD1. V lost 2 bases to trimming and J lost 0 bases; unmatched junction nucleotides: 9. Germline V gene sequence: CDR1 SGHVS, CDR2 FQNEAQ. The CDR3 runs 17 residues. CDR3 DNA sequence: TGTGCCAGCAGCTTAAACAGAACGACAGGGTCTAACTATGGCTACACCTTC. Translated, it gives CASSLNRTTGSNYGYTF.

CDR3 sequence: CASSQFLTGGTYEQYF. For the CDR3, the DNA is TGTGCCAGCAGCCAATTCCTGACAGGGGGTACTTACGAGCAGTACTTC. V and J are TRBV14 and TRBJ2-7; 9 positions agree with TRBD1. Germline-derived CDR1 and CDR2 are SGHDN and FVKESK. The CDR3 is 16 amino acids. J was trimmed by 4 bases and V by 2 bases; bases with no gene match: 9.

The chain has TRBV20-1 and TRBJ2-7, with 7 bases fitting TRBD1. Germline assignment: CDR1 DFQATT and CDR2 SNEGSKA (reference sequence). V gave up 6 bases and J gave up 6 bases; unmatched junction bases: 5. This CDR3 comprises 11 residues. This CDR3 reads CSADRTGEQYF. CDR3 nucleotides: TGCAGTGCCGACCGGACAGGCGAGCAGTACTTC.